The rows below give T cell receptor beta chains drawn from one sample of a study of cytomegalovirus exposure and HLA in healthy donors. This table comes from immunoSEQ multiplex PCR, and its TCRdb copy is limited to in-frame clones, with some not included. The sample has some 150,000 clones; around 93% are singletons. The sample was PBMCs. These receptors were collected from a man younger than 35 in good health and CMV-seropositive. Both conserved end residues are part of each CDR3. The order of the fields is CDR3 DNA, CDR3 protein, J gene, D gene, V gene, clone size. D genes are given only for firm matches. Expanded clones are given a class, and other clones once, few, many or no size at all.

TGTGCCAGCAGCGCCCCGGGACAGGGGAAAACTTTCTTT CASSAPGQGKTFF TRBJ1-1 TRBD1 TRBV9 NA
TGTGCCAGCAGTCAATACCGGGACAACCAAGAGACCCAGTACTTC CASSQYRDNQETQYF TRBJ2-5 NA TRBV6-1 NA
TGTGCCAGCAGTGACACCTACGAGCAGTACTTC CASSDTYEQYF TRBJ2-7 NA TRBV6-1 NA
TGTGCCAGCAGTCACCCCCGGGGCTACAATGAGCAGTTCTTC CASSHPRGYNEQFF TRBJ2-1 NA TRBV28 NA
TGCGCCAGCAGCTGGGGCTCAGGGGGTTCCGAAGAGACCCAGTACTTC CASSWGSGGSEETQYF TRBJ2-5 TRBD1 TRBV5-1 NA
TGTGCCAGCTCAGGGACAGGAGCCAAAAACATTCAGTACTTC CASSGTGAKNIQYF TRBJ2-4 TRBD1 TRBV18 NA
TGCGCCAGCAGCTCCGGGACTAGCGGTTCCAATGAGCAGTTCTTC CASSSGTSGSNEQFF TRBJ2-1 TRBD2 TRBV5-1 NA
TGTGCCAGCTCACCCTGGGGGCGAGGGACTGAAGCTTTCTTT CASSPWGRGTEAFF TRBJ1-1 NA TRBV18 NA
TGTGCCAGCAGCTTAGGTCGGGGAGTGGGCCACGAGCAGTACTTC CASSLGRGVGHEQYF TRBJ2-7 NA TRBV7-2 NA
TGTGCCAGCAGTTTAACCAGGGTGTCAGGAACTAATGAAAAACTGTTTTTT CASSLTRVSGTNEKLFF TRBJ1-4 NA TRBV27 NA
TGTGCCAGCAGCCAAGAATTTCGAGATACGCAGTATTTT CASSQEFRDTQYF TRBJ2-3 NA TRBV14 NA
TGCGCCAGCAGCTTGGCAGGGGGCGGTGGAAACACCATATATTTT CASSLAGGGGNTIYF TRBJ1-3 TRBD1 TRBV5-1 NA
TGCAGCGCCCTCCGGACAGACACCTACGAGCAGTACTTC CSALRTDTYEQYF TRBJ2-7 NA TRBV29-1 NA
TGTGCCAGCAGCCAGCTGACAGGCATGGGGGTGAGGAAACTGTTTTTT CASSQLTGMGVRKLFF TRBJ1-4 NA TRBV6-6 NA
TGTGCCAGCAGCCCCGGGACTAGCGGGAGTGACGAGCAGTACTTC CASSPGTSGSDEQYF TRBJ2-7 TRBD2 TRBV27 NA
TGCGCCAGCAGCTTGGGGATGGTAGCGGGGAACACAGATACGCAGTATTTT CASSLGMVAGNTDTQYF TRBJ2-3 TRBD2 TRBV5-1 NA
TGTGCCAGCAGTTTCGGACTAGCGGGTACCGGGGAGCTGTTTTTT CASSFGLAGTGELFF TRBJ2-2 TRBD2 TRBV27 NA
TGCAGCGTGTCACAGGGGCAGCACACCTTC CSVSQGQHTF TRBJ1-2 TRBD1 TRBV29-1 NA
TGTGCCACCAGCACCGGGCTAGCGGACACAGATACGCAGTATTTT CATSTGLADTDTQYF TRBJ2-3 TRBD2 TRBV15 NA
TGTGCCAGTAGCACCCCCCGGGACAGACTGTACTTC CASSTPRDRLYF TRBJ2-7 TRBD1 TRBV19 NA
TGTGCCAGCAACGCAGGGGCGAGCTCTGGAAACACCATATATTTT CASNAGASSGNTIYF TRBJ1-3 NA TRBV28 NA
TGTGCCAGCAGTCCACACTATAATTCACCCCTCCACTTT CASSPHYNSPLHF TRBJ1-6 NA TRBV28 NA
TGTGCCAGCAGCTTACCGGGACTAGCGAGCACAGATACGCAGTATTTT CASSLPGLASTDTQYF TRBJ2-3 TRBD2 TRBV5-4 NA
TGCGCCAGCAGCCAAGGTGGGACTAGCGGGACTGAGCAGTACTTC CASSQGGTSGTEQYF TRBJ2-7 TRBD2 TRBV4-1 NA
TGTGCGGCTAGCGGGACCAAAAACATTCAGTACTTC CAASGTKNIQYF TRBJ2-4 TRBD2 TRBV27 NA
TGTGCCAGCAGTTCTTCTGGGACAGCGGTGGCGGCTTTCTTT CASSSSGTAVAAFF TRBJ1-1 TRBD1 TRBV28 NA
TGTGCCTGGAGTAGCGAAAACACTGAAGCTTTCTTT CAWSSENTEAFF TRBJ1-1 NA TRBV30 NA
TGTGCCAGCAGCGGGGGACAGGAAGACGAGCAGTACTTC CASSGGQEDEQYF TRBJ2-7 TRBD1 TRBV9 once
TGCGCCAGCAGCCAAGGGCGGACTATCCTGTACCAAGAGACCCAGTACTTC CASSQGRTILYQETQYF TRBJ2-5 NA TRBV4-1 NA